This TCR beta chain comes out of a study of CXCR3-negative and CXCR3-positive naive CD8 T cells. Across the whole study: Libraries each contributed about 1.5 +/- 0.3 million TRB reads, for about 135 million in total.

With UMI labels, 5' RACE was used to prepare the TRB cDNA libraries. Reanalyzing the 5' RACE reads, TCRdb keeps one entry per CDR3 protein, without DNA. This sample contains about 98,000 distinct CDR3 sequences. Study-level results: Both of the naive subsets showed about the same high diversity, but memory CD8+ cells had much less. TRB CDR3 hydrophobicity was greater in CXCR3-positive naive cells than in CXCR3-negative naive cells.

Remarks on this clonotype: Its specificity is unknown.

The CDR3 contains 17 residues. Germline V lookup: CDR1 LGHNA, CDR2 YNFKEQ. Sorts that each held roughly 300,000 cells were run in triplicate for every CD8+ T cell subset. What was sequenced was naive CXCR3+ CD8+ T cells from blood. The sample's subset: CD45RO-CCR7+CD27+CD95- naive CD8+ T cells expressing CXCR3 (TNR3+). The chain couples TRBV4-2 to TRBJ2-7; the D call of TRBD1 rests on TCRdb alone, since no DNA is present to check it. The source of this sequence is a human donor in good health. Some clones in this sample may be carry-over from other donors' samples. The CDR3 loop reads CASSQTPSEPAGDEQYF.